The source of this T cell receptor beta chain is a study of T-cell memory formation after mild COVID-19. Turning to this clonotype: Its antigen is still unknown.

Study-wide results and caveats: A second wave expanding day 15 to 37 was CD4+-biased; contracting clones were balanced. Pre-infection memory already had some responding clones, implying cross-reactive memory joined.

TCRdb itself ran the 5' RACE reads through MiXCR, one entry per CDR3 protein. Of around 420,000 distinct CDR3 sequences detected, around 24% appear once; the ten largest clones hold around 8.8%. The sample taken for sequencing was PBMCs or a T cell subset sorted from them (not recorded which). This receptor was taken from an adult woman who had mild COVID-19 (a few samples of this study predate the infection). Cell type and time point are not known.

The DNA of the CDR3 is TGCGCCAGCAGCTTAGAACAGGAGAACTACGAGCAGTACTTC. Residues: CASSLEQENYEQYF. The chain recombines TRBV5-1 with TRBJ2-7, with D tentatively TRBD1 (5 bases). With 2 bases removed from V and 3 bases from J, the gap between germline ends came to 12 bases. The V gene's germline CDR1 is SGHRS and CDR2 YFSETQ. The CDR3 extends over 14 amino acids.